This entry describes one TCR beta chain. Its recognized antigen is unknown. The input lacks base qualities; no much larger clone sits a single base away. This entry comes from a study of cytomegalovirus exposure and HLA in healthy donors (dated by TCRdb to 2017 to 2019). As for the study more broadly: An earlier analysis of several hundred of the donors reported about 250 Gb of sequence data and 117 million unique TCR beta sequences from approximately 180 million T cells. The aim of the study was to test whether cataloging public T cell receptors could identify signatures of past pathogen exposure. The study profiled the T cell repertoires of 500 to 800 subjects by immunosequencing and related them to cytomegalovirus serostatus. An earlier analysis of 587 of the donors applied high-throughput TCR beta sequencing to assess whether each TCR beta V gene segment acted as functional or pseudogenic. The genetic ancestry cluster associated with self-reported Caucasian donors included 80% to 90% of the 398 genotyped donors. To predict cytomegalovirus infection status, the study brought together high-throughput TCR immunosequencing, statistical association of individual TCRs with disease status, and machine learning. In a later genetic analysis, genome-wide SNP genotypes for about three fifths of the roughly 670 donors were used, and that subset was treated as a discovery cohort. Rather than using new phenotypic data, the later analysis identified candidate immune exposures from TCR beta sequences and from how often those sequences occurred across donors. Roughly 5 DR-DQ haplotypes were handled as single units for association and clustering, since linkage in the cohort was strong. A separate validation cohort of more than 100 different subjects was used in addition to the roughly 700-subject first cohort. The number of typed donors differed by locus: roughly 629-640 for A, B, C, DRB1 and DQB1; approximately 520 for DQA1; over 600 for DPA1; and about 450 for DPB1. Donor age, sex, ethnicity and CMV serostatus were collected together with the repertoire data. To study patterns of TCR occurrence, a later analysis re-analyzed previously published TCR beta repertoires from around 700 donors and added high-resolution HLA genotyping. HLA typing covered class I and class II loci at four-digit resolution. On average, around 230,000 unique TCR beta nucleotide sequences were sequenced per donor among some 420 genotyped donors of the cohort, with around 19% of those sequences being non-productive. Every repertoire in the discovery cohort had been generated on one and the same sequencing platform. About 310 gigabases of sequencing data and around 87 million unique TCR sequences were included in an early release covering under 650 HLA-typed donors.

The cohort consisted of approximately 670 healthy bone marrow donors. At the time of sampling, every cohort member was nominally healthy, though immune exposures that went unrecorded were likely present. CMV serostatus was recorded as positive for 250 to 300 and negative for about 55% of the 666 cohort members, whereas no CMV serostatus was recorded for the donor in question. Each donor provided a peripheral blood sample, and peripheral blood mononuclear cells were used for TCR beta sequencing. Genomic DNA was extracted from the blood cell samples with the Qiagen DNeasy Blood Extraction Kit. Libraries were constructed by the immunoSEQ multiplex PCR assay. For the multiplex PCR, a mixture combining 60 forward primers for TCR Vbeta segments and 13 reverse primers for TCR Jbeta segments was used. Amplification of the CDR3 region of rearranged TCR beta genes was performed with a multiplex PCR assay on genomic DNA. The Illumina HiSeq System was used to sequence the amplified TCR beta libraries as 87-base-pair reads. From the authors' description of their analysis: In a later analysis, around 80 million unique TCR beta chains were counted across the roughly 670 repertoires, and roughly 9.9 million of these chains were shared by at least two donors. To remove PCR and sequencing errors, raw reads were error-corrected and collapsed into unique sequences using a nearest-neighbor algorithm that merged closely related sequences. To assign V, D and J gene segments, CDR3 sequences were aligned to IMGT reference sequences. Each retained sequence needed at least a six-nucleotide match to both a V gene segment and a J gene segment. Rearrangements were classified as productive when the CDR3 lacked stop codons and remained in frame with V and J, and all other rearrangements were classified as non-productive. Following IMGT convention, CDR3 was defined as the stretch from the second conserved V-encoded cysteine to the conserved J-encoded phenylalanine. The earlier analysis of about 590 of the donors excluded sequences that lacked an unambiguous match to a single V gene segment. In an earlier analysis of some 590 of the donors, a V segment was called functional when productive rearrangements were above 56.7%, and segregating when the standard deviation between donors exceeded 5%. To diagnose cytomegalovirus status from the catalog of TCR beta chain sequences, a statistical classification framework was built. A later analysis assigned V and J genes by comparing TCR nucleotide sequences with IMGT/GENE-DB human TR gene sequences. In a later analysis, CDR3 sequences and most-parsimonious VDJ recombination scenarios were assigned using the TCRdist pipeline. A later analysis defined each TCR beta chain by its CDR3 amino acid sequence plus V-gene family, and excluded reads lacking a unique V-gene family. To address suspected cross-contamination and a sequencing artifact, a later analysis removed a few hundred highly shared, low-generation-probability nucleotide sequences. In a later analysis, a clonal expansion index for each public chain was calculated from normalized within-repertoire ranks of inferred template counts. In a later analysis, generation probabilities were computed with a VDJ recombination model fitted to out-of-frame rearrangements, and the resulting probabilities were checked against IGoR. Hypergeometric tests were used in a later analysis to score TCR-TCR, TCR-HLA and TCR-CMV co-occurrence, with a repertoire-size bias correction applied to the TCR pairs. In a later analysis, false discovery rates were estimated by permuting HLA or CMV assignments 20 times. In a later analysis, co-occurring TCRs were grouped with DBSCAN, and TCRdist sequence similarity was added when clustering was performed within HLA-allele-positive subsets. Co-occurrence clustering excluded repertoires with fewer than 30,000 or more than 120,000 public chains, plus five with anomalous nucleotide sharing. TCRdb retrieved this table from immuneACCESS and kept in-frame rearrangements only. Not all clones are present; in checked studies, unresolved V genes account for under half, and no reason is known for the remainder. That table supplies the V and J calls and clone size; D and trimming were determined from the DNA. The table for this sample lists under 250,000 clones; roughly 84% of them were counted only once. About 1.2% of the sample is taken by the ten largest.

The germline V gene yields SNHLY for CDR1 and FYNNEI for CDR2. The CDR3 goes from the cysteine to the phenylalanine over 18 residues. Only the CDR3 region is kept as DNA, spanning 54 bases read in frame from base 1. Relative to germline, V is 5 bases shorter and J is 9 bases shorter, with 29 bases between their ends. Study-wide findings and limitations: Only TCR beta chains were sequenced in this cohort, and the absence of alpha or paired-chain data limited detectable features. Roughly uniform sequencing depth across donors was assumed in presence/absence analyses, although this assumption may not hold. Assigning TCR associations to individual alleles was difficult when HLA alleles, especially DR and DQ, strongly co-occurred. A later analysis found that HLA-associated TCR beta chains were more clonally expanded and had lower generation probabilities than equally common non-associated chains. Because the 87-base-pair reads could not distinguish some IMGT-functional V segments, including TRBV6-2 and TRBV6-3, those segments were excluded. Because HLA typing was unavailable for some donors at each locus, only the typed subset was used in association tests. In a later analysis, most CMV-associated TCR beta chains were found to appear HLA-restricted, with HLA associations seemingly driven largely by CMV exposure. The authors suggested that the approach could potentially be generalized to other disease states and immunological phenotypes. The only immune exposure information available for the cohort was CMV serostatus. V-gene and J-gene trimming of TCR beta chains was associated with a missense DCLRE1C variant in a later genetic analysis, and the association was replicated in an independent cohort. A total of 150 or so TCR beta chains were listed by the study as associated with cytomegalovirus. According to a later analysis, parvovirus B19, influenza, CMV and Epstein-Barr virus appeared linked to several top co-occurrence clusters. Broadly in line with IMGT annotations, most TCR beta V segments showed up in productive rearrangements about 87% or about 30% of the time in an earlier analysis of several hundred of the donors. In a later analysis, about 17,000 TCR beta sequences were associated with specific HLA alleles at a false discovery rate of 0.05. A few of the identified cytomegalovirus-associated TCR beta chains were confirmed in vitro to be specific for cytomegalovirus antigens. A further reported finding was that TCR beta sequences accurately predicted the HLA-A and HLA-B alleles for most subjects in the first cohort. In a later analysis, TCR association rates were found to vary across HLA loci, with the most associated TCRs seen for DRB1 alleles and the fewest for HLA-C alleles. The classifier was reported to diagnose cytomegalovirus status with high specificity and sensitivity in both the original and validation cohorts. Most TCR sequences were observed very rarely across donors, whereas some public TCRs were present in many individuals. Linkage disequilibrium might explain the correlated functional status among segregating V segments, but an unknown experimental factor could not be excluded. A later genetic analysis reported fewer N-insertions in productive TCRs among donors in an Asian-associated ancestry cluster than the roughly 700-donor mean. A group of highly shared sequence variants was considered likely to be a technical artifact of the sequencing pipeline. The earlier analysis of approximately 590 of the donors excluded around 17 rarely observed V segments, including chromosome 9 orphons, because counts were too low.

The source is a human donor in good health. The sequencing sample was made of PBMCs. The V and J genes are TRBV2 and TRBJ2-4, and perhaps TRBD2 as D gene, on 6 matching bases. The nucleotides read TGTGCCAGCAGTCGTTTCGGTCGAGCGGAGGGGCCGCCGCGCATTCAGTACTTC. This codes for CASSRFGRAEGPPRIQYF.